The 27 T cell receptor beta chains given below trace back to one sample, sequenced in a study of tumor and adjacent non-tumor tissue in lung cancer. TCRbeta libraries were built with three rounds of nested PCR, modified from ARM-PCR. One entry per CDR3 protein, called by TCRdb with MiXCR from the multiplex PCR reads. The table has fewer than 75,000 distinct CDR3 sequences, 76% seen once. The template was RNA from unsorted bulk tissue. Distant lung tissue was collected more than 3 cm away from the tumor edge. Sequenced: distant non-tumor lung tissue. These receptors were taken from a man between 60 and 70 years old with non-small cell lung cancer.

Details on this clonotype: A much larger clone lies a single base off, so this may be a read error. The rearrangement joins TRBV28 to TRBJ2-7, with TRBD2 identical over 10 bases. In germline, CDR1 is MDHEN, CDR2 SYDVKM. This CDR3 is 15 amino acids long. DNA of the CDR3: TGTGCCAACAGTTTCCTAGCGGGAGTAGTGTACGAGCAGTACTTC. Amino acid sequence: CANSFLAGVVYEQYF.

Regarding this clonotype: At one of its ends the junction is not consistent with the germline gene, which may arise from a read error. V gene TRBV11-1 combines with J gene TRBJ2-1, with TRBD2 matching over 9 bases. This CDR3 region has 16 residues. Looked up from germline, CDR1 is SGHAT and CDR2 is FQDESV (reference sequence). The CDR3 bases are TGTACCAGCAGTCCAGGGACGCGGGGGGGATTCAATGAGGAGTTCTTC. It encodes CTSSPGTRGGFNEEFF.

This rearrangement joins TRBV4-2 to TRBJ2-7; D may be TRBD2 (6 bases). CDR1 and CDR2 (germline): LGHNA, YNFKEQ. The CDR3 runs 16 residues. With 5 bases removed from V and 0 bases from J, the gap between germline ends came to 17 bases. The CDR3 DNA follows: TGTGCCAGCAGCAGGAACGAGACTAGTGGCTCCTACGAGCAGTACTTC. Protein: CASSRNETSGSYEQYF.

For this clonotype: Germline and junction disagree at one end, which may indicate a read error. The CDR3, as DNA: TGCGGTGCTCGGGGAGATGGCTACACCTTC. Translation gives CGARGDGYTF. The genes are TRBV20-1 and TRBJ1-2; D is undetermined. In germline, CDR1 is DFQATT, CDR2 SNEGSKA (reference sequence). This CDR3 is 10 amino acids long.

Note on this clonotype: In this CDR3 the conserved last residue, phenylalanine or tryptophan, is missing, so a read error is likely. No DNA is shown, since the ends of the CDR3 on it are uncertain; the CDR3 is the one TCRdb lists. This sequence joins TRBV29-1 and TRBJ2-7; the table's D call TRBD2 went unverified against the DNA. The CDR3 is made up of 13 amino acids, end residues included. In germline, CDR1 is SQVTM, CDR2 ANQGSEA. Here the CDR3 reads CSVSESPPYKQYL.

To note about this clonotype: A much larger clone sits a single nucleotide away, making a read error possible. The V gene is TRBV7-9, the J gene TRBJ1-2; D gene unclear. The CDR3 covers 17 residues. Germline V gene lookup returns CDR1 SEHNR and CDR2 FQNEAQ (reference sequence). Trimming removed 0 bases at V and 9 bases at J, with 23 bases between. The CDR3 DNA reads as TGTGCCAGCAGCTTAGCGACGGGGTTCGGGGTTCGCAATAGCTACACCTTC. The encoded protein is CASSLATGFGVRNSYTF.

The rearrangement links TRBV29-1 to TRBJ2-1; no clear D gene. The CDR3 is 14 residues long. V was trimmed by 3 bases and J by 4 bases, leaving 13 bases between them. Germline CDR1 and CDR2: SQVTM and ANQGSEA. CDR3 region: CSVDASANYNEQFF. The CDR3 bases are TGCAGCGTTGACGCTAGTGCGAATTACAATGAGCAGTTCTTC.

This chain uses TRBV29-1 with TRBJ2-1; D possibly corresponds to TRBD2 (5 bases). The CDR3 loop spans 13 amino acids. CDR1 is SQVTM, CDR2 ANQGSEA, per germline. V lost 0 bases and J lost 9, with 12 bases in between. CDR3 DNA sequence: TGCAGCGTTGAAGACCACCTAGGGAGTGAGCAGTTCTTC. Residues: CSVEDHLGSEQFF.

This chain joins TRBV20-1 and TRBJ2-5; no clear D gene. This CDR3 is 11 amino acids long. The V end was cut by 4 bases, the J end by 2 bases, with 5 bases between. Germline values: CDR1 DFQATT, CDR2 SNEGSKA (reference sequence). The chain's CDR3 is CSATLQETQYF. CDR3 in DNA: TGCAGTGCTACACTGCAAGAGACCCAGTACTTC.

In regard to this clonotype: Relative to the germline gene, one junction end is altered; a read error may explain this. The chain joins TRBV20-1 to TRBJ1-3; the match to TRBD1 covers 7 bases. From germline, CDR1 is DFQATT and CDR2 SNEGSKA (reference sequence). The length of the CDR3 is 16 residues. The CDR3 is CSAEQGWTGIGNTIYF. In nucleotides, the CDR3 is TGCAGTGCCGAACAGGGGTGGACTGGAATAGGAAATACCATATATTTT.

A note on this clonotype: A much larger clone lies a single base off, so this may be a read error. The CDR3: CASTPGQAGTEAFF. CDR3 nucleotides: TGTGCCAGCACCCCGGGACAGGCAGGCACTGAAGCTTTCTTT. The chain combines TRBV28 with TRBJ1-1, with 8 bases matching TRBD1. The CDR3 is 14 residues long. The V segment lost 7 bases and the J segment 4 bases; nucleotides outside the gene matches: 8. Per the germline V gene, CDR1 is MDHEN and CDR2 is SYDVKM.

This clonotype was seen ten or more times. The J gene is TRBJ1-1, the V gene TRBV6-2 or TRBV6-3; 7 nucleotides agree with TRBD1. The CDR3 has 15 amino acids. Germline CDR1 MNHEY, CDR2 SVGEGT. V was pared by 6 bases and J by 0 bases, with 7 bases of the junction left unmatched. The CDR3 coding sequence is TGTGCCAGCAGAAAGGGGGGACAGATGAACACTGAAGCTTTCTTT. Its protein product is CASRKGGQMNTEAFF.

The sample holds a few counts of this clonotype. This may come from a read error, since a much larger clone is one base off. CDR3 loop: CSVIGTSGRGDYNEQFF. CDR3 in DNA: TGCAGTGTTATCGGGACTAGCGGGAGGGGAGACTACAATGAGCAGTTCTTC. The genes are TRBV20-1 and TRBJ2-1; 16 nucleotides agree with TRBD2. The V and J ends lost 7 bases and 3 bases, in that order; junction bases with no gene match: 9. This CDR3 comprises 17 residues. From germline, CDR1 is DFQATT and CDR2 SNEGSKA (reference sequence).

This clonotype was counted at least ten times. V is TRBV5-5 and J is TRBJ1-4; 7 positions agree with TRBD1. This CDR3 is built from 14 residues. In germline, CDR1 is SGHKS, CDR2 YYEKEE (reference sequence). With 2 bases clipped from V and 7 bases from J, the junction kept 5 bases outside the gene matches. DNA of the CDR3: TGTGCCAGCAGCTTACAGGGGCAGACTGAAAAACTGTTTTTT. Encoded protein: CASSLQGQTEKLFF.

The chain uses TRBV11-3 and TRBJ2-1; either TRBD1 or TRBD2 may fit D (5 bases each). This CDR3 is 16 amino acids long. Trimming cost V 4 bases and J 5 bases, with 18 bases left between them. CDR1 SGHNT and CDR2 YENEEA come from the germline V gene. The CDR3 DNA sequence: TGTGCCAGCAGCTCAGTGGGGACCTCGTCAAACAATGAGCAGTTCTTC. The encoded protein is CASSSVGTSSNNEQFF.

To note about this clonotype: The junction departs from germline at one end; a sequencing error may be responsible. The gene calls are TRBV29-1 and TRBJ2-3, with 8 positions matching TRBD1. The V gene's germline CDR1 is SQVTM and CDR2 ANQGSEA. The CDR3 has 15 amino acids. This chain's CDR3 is CSVDPRAGGADTQYF. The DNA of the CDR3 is TGCAGCGTTGACCCCAGGGCAGGGGGCGCAGATACGCAATATTTT.

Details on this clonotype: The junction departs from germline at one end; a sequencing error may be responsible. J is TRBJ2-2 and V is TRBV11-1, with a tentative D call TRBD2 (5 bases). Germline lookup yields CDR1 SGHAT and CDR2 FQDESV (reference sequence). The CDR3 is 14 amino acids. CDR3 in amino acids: CARTYTSGTGELFF. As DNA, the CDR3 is TGTGCCCGCACCTATACTAGTGGCACCGGGGAACTGTTCTTT.

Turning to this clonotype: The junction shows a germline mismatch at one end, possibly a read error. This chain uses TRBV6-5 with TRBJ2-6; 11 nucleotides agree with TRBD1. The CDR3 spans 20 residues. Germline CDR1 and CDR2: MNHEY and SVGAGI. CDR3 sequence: CVSSYLLRTGGALGANVLTF. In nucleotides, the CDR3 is TGTGTCAGCAGTTACCTCCTAAGGACAGGGGGCGCGTTGGGGGCTAACGTCCTGACTTTC.

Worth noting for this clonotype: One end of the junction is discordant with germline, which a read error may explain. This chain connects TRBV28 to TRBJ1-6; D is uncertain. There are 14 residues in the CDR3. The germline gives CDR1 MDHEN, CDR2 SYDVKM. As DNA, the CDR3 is TGTGCCAGCAATTTATCAGCGATTAATTCACCCCTCCACTTT. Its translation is CASNLSAINSPLHF.

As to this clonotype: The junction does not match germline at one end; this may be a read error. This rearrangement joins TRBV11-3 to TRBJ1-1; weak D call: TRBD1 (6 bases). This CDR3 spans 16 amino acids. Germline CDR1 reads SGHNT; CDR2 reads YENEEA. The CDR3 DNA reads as TGTGCCAGCAGCTTCGCCCCCCAACAGGGTTCCACTGGAGCTTTCTTT. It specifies CASSFAPQQGSTGAFF.

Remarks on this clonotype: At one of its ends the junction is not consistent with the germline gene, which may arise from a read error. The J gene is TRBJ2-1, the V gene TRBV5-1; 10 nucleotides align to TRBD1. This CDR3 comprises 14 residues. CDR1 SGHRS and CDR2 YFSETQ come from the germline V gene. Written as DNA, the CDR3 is TGCGCCAGCAACTCCGGGACAGGGGCGAATGAACAGTTCTTC. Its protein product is CASNSGTGANEQFF. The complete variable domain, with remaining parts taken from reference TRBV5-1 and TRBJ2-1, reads KAGVTQTPRYLIKTRGQQVTLSCSPISGHRSVSWYQQTPGQGLQFLFEYFSETQRNKGNFPGRFSGRQFSNSRSEMNVSTLELGDSALYLCASNSGTGANEQFFGPGTRLTVL.

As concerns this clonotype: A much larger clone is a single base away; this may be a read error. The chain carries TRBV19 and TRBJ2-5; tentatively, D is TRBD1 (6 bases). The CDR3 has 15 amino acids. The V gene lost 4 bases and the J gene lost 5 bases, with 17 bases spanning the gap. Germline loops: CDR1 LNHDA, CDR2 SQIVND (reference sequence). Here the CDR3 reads CASSTGQATSETQYF. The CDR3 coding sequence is TGTGCCAGTAGTACGGGACAAGCGACTTCGGAGACCCAGTACTTC.

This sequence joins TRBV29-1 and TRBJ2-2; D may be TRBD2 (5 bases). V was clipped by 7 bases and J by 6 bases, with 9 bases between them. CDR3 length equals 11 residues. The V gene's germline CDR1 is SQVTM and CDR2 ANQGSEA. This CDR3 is CSADYPGELFF. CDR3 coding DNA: TGCAGCGCCGACTACCCCGGGGAGCTGTTTTTT.

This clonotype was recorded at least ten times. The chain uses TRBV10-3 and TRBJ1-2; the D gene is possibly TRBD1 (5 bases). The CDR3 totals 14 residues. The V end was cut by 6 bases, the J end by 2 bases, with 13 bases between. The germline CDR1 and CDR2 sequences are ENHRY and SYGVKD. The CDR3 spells CAIRAGTVNYGYTF. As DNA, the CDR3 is TGTGCCATCAGAGCCGGGACTGTCAACTATGGCTACACCTTC.

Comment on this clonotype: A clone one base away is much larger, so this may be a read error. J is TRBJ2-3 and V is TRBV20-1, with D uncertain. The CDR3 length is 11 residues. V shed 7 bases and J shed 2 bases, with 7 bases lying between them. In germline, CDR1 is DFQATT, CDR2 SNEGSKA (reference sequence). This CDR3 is CSVLNTDTQYF. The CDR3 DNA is TGCAGTGTTCTTAACACAGATACGCAGTATTTT.

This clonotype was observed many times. The CDR3 coding sequence is TGTGCCAGCAGCCCCTCCGGCGGGACATACGAGCAGTACTTC. Encoded protein: CASSPSGGTYEQYF. The rearrangement joins TRBV5-4 to TRBJ2-7; D might be TRBD1 or TRBD2, each matching 6 bases. Trimming removed 4 bases from V and 4 bases from J, with 15 bases in between. CDR3 length equals 14 residues. The germline V gene has CDR1 SGHNT and CDR2 YYREEE (reference sequence).

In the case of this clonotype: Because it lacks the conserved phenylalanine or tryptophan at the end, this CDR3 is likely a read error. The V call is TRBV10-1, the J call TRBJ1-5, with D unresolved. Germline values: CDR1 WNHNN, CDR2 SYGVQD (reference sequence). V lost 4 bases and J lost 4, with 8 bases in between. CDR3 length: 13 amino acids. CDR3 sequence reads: CASSVTGNQPQHL. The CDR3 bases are TGCGCCAGCAGTGTGACCGGTAATCAGCCCCAGCATCTT.